These T cell receptor beta chains were read from a single sample in a study of Ad26.COV2.S vaccination and SARS-CoV-2 variants. Clones were read by immunoSEQ multiplex PCR, and TCRdb kept only the in-frame ones, dropping some. In the table there are under 150,000 clones, 86% of which are singletons. Here the sequenced sample was peripheral blood, taken after recovery from COVID-19. These receptor sequences come from a human donor who had recovered from COVID-19. CDR3s include the opening cysteine and the closing phenylalanine or tryptophan. The order of the fields is J gene, D gene, CDR3 length, clone size, V gene, CDR3 DNA, CDR3 protein. D genes are given only for firm matches. Clone size is given for some rows only: seen once, a few or many times, or a class if the clone is expanded.

J gene: TRBJ2-3; D gene: TRBD2; CDR3 length: 14; clone size: NA; V gene: TRBV5-4; CDR3 DNA: TGTGCCAGCTCCCAGCGGGGGGCCACAGATACGCAGTATTTT; CDR3 protein: CASSQRGATDTQYF
J gene: TRBJ1-1; D gene: NA; CDR3 length: 13; clone size: NA; V gene: TRBV4-1; CDR3 DNA: TGCGCCAGCAGCCTGAATCGGGTCACTGAAGCTTTCTTT; CDR3 protein: CASSLNRVTEAFF
J gene: TRBJ2-7; D gene: TRBD2; CDR3 length: 13; clone size: NA; V gene: TRBV12-5; CDR3 DNA: TGTGCTAGTGGTTTGGACCCGGGGGGCGAGCAGTACTTC; CDR3 protein: CASGLDPGGEQYF
J gene: TRBJ1-4; D gene: NA; CDR3 length: 15; clone size: NA; V gene: TRBV30; CDR3 DNA: TGTGCCTGGAGTGTACTTCGAGGTCTTAATGAAAAACTGTTTTTT; CDR3 protein: CAWSVLRGLNEKLFF
J gene: TRBJ2-7; D gene: TRBD1; CDR3 length: 15; clone size: NA; V gene: TRBV5-1; CDR3 DNA: TGCGCCAGCAGCCCCACCGGGACAGGGGGCTACGAGCAGTACTTC; CDR3 protein: CASSPTGTGGYEQYF
J gene: TRBJ1-3; D gene: TRBD1; CDR3 length: 16; clone size: NA; V gene: TRBV6-6; CDR3 DNA: TGTGCCAGCAGGAGGACAGGAGACAACTCTGGAAACACCATATATTTT; CDR3 protein: CASRRTGDNSGNTIYF
J gene: TRBJ1-5; D gene: TRBD1; CDR3 length: 15; clone size: NA; V gene: TRBV30; CDR3 DNA: TGTGCCTGGAAAACAGGGGGGAATAGCAATCAGCCCCAGCATTTT; CDR3 protein: CAWKTGGNSNQPQHF
J gene: TRBJ2-7; D gene: TRBD1; CDR3 length: 17; clone size: NA; V gene: TRBV11-2; CDR3 DNA: TGTGCCAGCAGCCCGGCACCCAATCCGGGACAGAACTACGAGCAGTACTTC; CDR3 protein: CASSPAPNPGQNYEQYF
J gene: TRBJ2-7; D gene: NA; CDR3 length: 12; clone size: few; V gene: TRBV28; CDR3 DNA: TGTGCCAGCAGTCAACAGGGCTACGAGCAGTACTTC; CDR3 protein: CASSQQGYEQYF
J gene: TRBJ2-1; D gene: NA; CDR3 length: 11; clone size: NA; V gene: TRBV10-3; CDR3 DNA: TGTGCCATCAGTGACGGTTATGAGCAGTTCTTC; CDR3 protein: CAISDGYEQFF
J gene: TRBJ1-1; D gene: NA; CDR3 length: 15; clone size: NA; V gene: TRBV7-8; CDR3 DNA: TGTGCCAGCAGCTTAGTCGGACAGCAGAACACTGAAGCTTTCTTT; CDR3 protein: CASSLVGQQNTEAFF
J gene: TRBJ2-7; D gene: NA; CDR3 length: 17; clone size: NA; V gene: TRBV3-1/TRBV3-2; CDR3 DNA: TGTGCCAGCAGCCAAAGAGGCCAGACAGAGAGGTCCTACGAGCAGTACTTC; CDR3 protein: CASSQRGQTERSYEQYF
J gene: TRBJ2-3; D gene: TRBD1; CDR3 length: 14; clone size: NA; V gene: TRBV2; CDR3 DNA: TGTGCCAGCAGTGTGGGGACAGGGCCAGATACGCAGTATTTT; CDR3 protein: CASSVGTGPDTQYF
J gene: TRBJ2-1; D gene: NA; CDR3 length: 16; clone size: once; V gene: TRBV7-2; CDR3 DNA: TGTGCCAGCAGCTTAGTTGGGCAGTTTTTATGGGATGAGCAGTTCTTC; CDR3 protein: CASSLVGQFLWDEQFF
J gene: TRBJ2-7; D gene: NA; CDR3 length: 13; clone size: NA; V gene: TRBV7-7; CDR3 DNA: TGTGCTAGCAGCTTAGCGTCAGGTACCGAGCAGTACTTC; CDR3 protein: CASSLASGTEQYF